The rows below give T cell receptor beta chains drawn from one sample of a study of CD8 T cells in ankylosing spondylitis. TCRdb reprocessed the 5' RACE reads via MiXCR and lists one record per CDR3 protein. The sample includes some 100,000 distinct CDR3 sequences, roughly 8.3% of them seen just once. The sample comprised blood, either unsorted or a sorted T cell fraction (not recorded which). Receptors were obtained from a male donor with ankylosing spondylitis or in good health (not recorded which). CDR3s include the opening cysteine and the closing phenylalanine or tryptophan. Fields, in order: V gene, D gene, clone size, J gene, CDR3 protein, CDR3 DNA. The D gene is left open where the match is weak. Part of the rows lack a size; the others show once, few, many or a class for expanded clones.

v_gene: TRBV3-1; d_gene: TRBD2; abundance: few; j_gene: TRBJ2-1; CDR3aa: CASTWTSGSNEQFF; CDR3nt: TGTGCCAGCACCTGGACTAGCGGGAGTAATGAGCAGTTCTTC
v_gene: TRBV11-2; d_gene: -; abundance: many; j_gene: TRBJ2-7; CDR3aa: CASSLDRVADEQYF; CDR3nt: TGTGCCAGCAGCTTAGACAGGGTGGCCGACGAGCAGTACTTC
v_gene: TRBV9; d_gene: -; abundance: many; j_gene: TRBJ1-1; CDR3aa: CASSSSRMNTEAFF; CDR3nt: TGTGCCAGCAGCTCATCACGGATGAACACTGAAGCTTTCTTT
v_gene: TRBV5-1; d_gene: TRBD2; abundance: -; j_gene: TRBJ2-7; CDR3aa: CASSRTSGRAYEQYF; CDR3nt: TGCGCCAGCAGCAGGACTAGCGGGAGAGCATACGAGCAGTACTTC
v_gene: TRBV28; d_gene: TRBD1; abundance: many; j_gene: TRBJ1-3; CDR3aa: CASTPPLGQGDPGNTIYF; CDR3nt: TGTGCCAGCACCCCGCCGTTGGGCCAGGGGGATCCTGGAAACACCATATATTTT
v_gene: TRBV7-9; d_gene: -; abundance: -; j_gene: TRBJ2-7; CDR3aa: CASSLATDYEQYF; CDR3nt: TGTGCCAGCAGCTTAGCGACGGACTACGAGCAGTACTTC
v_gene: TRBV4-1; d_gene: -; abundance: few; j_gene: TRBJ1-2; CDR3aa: CASSQAQGVYGYTF; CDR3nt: TGCGCCAGCAGCCAAGCTCAGGGAGTCTATGGCTACACCTTC
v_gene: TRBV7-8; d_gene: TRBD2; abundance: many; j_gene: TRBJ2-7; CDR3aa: CASSLNDRERGRYEQYF; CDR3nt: TGTGCCAGCAGCTTAAATGATAGGGAGCGGGGGCGGTACGAGCAGTACTTC
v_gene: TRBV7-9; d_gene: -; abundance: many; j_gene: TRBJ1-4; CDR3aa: CASSLRAAPNEKLFF; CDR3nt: TGTGCCAGCAGCTTACGGGCAGCCCCTAATGAAAAACTGTTTTTT
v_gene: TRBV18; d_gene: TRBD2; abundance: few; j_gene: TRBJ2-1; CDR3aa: CASSHGRLAGGNEQFF; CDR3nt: TGTGCCAGCTCCCACGGAAGACTAGCGGGAGGCAATGAGCAGTTCTTC
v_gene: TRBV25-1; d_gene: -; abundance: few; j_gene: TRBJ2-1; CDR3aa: CASGEGGNNEQFF; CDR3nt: TGTGCCAGCGGAGAAGGGGGGAACAATGAGCAGTTCTTC
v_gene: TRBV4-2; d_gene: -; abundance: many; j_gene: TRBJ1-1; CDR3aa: CASSQDQGRLMNTEAFF; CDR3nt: TGTGCCAGCAGCCAAGATCAGGGCCGTCTAATGAACACTGAAGCTTTCTTT
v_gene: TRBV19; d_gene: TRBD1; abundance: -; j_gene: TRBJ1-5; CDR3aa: CASRTGTGDHQPQHF; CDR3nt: TGTGCCAGTAGGACCGGGACAGGGGATCATCAGCCCCAGCATTTT
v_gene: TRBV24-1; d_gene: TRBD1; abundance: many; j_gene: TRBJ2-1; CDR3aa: CATSVGSGGRNEQFF; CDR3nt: TGTGCCACCAGTGTGGGTTCAGGGGGTAGGAATGAGCAGTTCTTC
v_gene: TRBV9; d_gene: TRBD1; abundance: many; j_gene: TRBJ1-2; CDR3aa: CASSPGATGGLYGYTF; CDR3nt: TGTGCCAGCAGCCCCGGGGCGACAGGGGGACTCTATGGCTACACCTTC
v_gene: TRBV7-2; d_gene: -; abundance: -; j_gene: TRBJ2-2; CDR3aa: CASSINRANTGELFF; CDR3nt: TGTGCCAGCAGTATCAACAGGGCTAACACCGGGGAGCTGTTTTTT
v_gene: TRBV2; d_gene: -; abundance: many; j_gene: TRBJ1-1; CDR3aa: CASSRGARDTEAFF; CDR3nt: TGTGCCAGCAGTCGGGGGGCCAGGGACACTGAAGCTTTCTTT
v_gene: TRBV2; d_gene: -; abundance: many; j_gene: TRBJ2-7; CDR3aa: CASVPRWGFYEQYF; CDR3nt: TGTGCCAGCGTCCCTCGGTGGGGCTTCTACGAGCAGTACTTC
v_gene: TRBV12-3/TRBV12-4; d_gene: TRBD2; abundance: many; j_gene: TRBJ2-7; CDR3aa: CASSWEGSYEQYF; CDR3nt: TGTGCCAGCAGTTGGGAGGGGTCCTACGAGCAGTACTTC
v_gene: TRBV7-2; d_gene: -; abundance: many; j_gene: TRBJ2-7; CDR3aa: CASSLGIAYEQYF; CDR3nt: TGTGCCAGCAGCTTAGGGATCGCCTACGAGCAGTACTTC
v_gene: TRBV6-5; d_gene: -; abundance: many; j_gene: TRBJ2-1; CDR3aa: CASSRGAYEQFF; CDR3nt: TGTGCCAGCAGCAGGGGGGCGTATGAGCAGTTCTTC
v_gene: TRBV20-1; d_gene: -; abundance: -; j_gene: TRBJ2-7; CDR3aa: CSARARGGEQYF; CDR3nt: TGCAGTGCTAGGGCGAGAGGGGGCGAGCAGTACTTC
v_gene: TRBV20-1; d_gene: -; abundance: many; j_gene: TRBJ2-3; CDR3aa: CSARAEEGTQYF; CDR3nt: TGCAGTGCTAGAGCTGAGGAAGGTACGCAGTATTTT
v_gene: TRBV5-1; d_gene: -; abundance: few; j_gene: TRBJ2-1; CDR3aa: CASSLPQGGRENEQFF; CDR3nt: TGCGCCAGCAGCCTGCCCCAGGGGGGCCGGGAGAATGAGCAGTTCTTC
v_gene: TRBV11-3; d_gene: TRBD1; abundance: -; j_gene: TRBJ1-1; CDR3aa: CASRQTGHTEAFF; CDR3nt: TGTGCCAGCAGGCAGACAGGGCACACTGAAGCTTTCTTT
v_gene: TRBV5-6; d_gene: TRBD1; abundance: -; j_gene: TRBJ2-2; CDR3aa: CASSPADRGHTGELFF; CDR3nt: TGTGCCAGCAGCCCAGCGGACAGGGGACACACCGGGGAGCTGTTTTTT
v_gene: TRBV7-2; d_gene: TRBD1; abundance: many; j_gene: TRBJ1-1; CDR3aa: CASSLEAGGLTEAFF; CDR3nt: TGTGCCAGCAGCTTAGAGGCAGGGGGCTTGACTGAAGCTTTCTTT
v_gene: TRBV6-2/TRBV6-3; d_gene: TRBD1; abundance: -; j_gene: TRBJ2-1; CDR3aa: CASSYSKGGELNEQFF; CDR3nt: TGTGCCAGCAGTTACTCGAAAGGGGGCGAGCTCAATGAGCAGTTCTTC
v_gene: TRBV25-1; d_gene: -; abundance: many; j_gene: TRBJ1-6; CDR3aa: CASSEGTNSPLHF; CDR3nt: TGTGCCAGCAGTGAAGGGACTAATTCACCCCTCCACTTT
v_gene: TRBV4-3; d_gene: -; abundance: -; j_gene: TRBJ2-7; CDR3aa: CASSQEAGWAYEQYF; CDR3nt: TGCGCCAGCAGCCAAGAAGCAGGGTGGGCTTACGAGCAGTACTTC
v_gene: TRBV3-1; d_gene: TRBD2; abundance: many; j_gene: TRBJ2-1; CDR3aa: CASSQAGTSIYNEQFF; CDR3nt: TGTGCCAGCAGCCAAGCTGGGACTAGCATCTACAATGAGCAGTTCTTC
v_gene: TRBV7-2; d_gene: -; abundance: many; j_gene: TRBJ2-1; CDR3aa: CASSLKGGGYNEQFF; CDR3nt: TGTGCCAGCAGCTTAAAAGGGGGAGGATACAATGAGCAGTTCTTC
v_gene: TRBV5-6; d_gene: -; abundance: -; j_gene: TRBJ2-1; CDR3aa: CASSSDPRNSYNEQFF; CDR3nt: TGTGCCAGCAGCTCGGACCCGCGGAACTCCTACAATGAGCAGTTCTTC
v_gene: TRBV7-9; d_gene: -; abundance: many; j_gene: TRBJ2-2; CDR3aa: CASSLLPRELFF; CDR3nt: TGTGCCAGCAGCTTACTCCCTCGGGAGCTGTTTTTT
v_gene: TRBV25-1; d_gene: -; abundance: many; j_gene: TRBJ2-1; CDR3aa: CASSPEGGNEQFF; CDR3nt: TGTGCCAGCAGTCCCGAGGGGGGCAATGAGCAGTTCTTC
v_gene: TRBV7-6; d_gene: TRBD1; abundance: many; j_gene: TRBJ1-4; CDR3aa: CASRPRQGFEKLFF; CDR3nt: TGTGCCAGCAGACCCAGACAGGGCTTCGAAAAACTGTTTTTT
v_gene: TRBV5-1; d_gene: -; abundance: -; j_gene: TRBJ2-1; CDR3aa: CASSPITGYEFF; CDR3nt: TGCGCCAGCAGCCCCATTACAGGGTACGAGTTCTTC
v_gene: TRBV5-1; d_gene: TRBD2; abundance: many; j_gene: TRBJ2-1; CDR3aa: CASSLTSGFDNEQFF; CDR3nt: TGCGCCAGCAGCTTGACTAGCGGGTTCGACAATGAGCAGTTCTTC
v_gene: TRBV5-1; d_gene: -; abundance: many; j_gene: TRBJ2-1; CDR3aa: CASSEPSYNEQFF; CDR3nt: TGCGCCAGCAGTGAACCTTCCTACAATGAGCAGTTCTTC
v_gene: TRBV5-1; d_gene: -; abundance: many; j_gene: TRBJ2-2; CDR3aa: CASSLRSDGGLSTGELFF; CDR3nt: TGCGCCAGCAGCTTGAGGTCTGATGGGGGACTGAGCACCGGGGAGCTGTTTTTT
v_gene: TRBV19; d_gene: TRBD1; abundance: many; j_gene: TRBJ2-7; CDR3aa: CASSIGQGKIYEQYF; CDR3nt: TGTGCCAGTAGTATAGGACAGGGTAAGATCTACGAGCAGTACTTC
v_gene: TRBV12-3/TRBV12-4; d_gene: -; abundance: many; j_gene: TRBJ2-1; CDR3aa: CASSPLGTEQFF; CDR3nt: TGTGCCAGCAGTCCCTTGGGGACGGAGCAGTTCTTC
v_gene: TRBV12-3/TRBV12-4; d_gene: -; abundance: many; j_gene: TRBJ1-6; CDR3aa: CASSLGSYNSPLHF; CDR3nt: TGTGCCAGCAGTTTAGGCTCCTATAATTCACCCCTCCACTTT
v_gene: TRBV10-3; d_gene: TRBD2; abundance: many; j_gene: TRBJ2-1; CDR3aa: CAISGGSSGYNEQFF; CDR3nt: TGTGCCATCAGTGGTGGGTCTAGCGGGTACAATGAGCAGTTCTTC
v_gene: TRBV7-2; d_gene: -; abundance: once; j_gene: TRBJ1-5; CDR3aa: CASWWVAGASTDTQHF; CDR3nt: TGTGCCAGCTGGTGGGTAGCGGGAGCTAGCACAGATACGCAGCATTTT
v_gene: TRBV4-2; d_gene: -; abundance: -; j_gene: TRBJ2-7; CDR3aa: CASSPTDRRYEQYF; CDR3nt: TGTGCCAGCAGCCCAACGGACAGACGCTACGAGCAGTACTTC